A single sample is the source of the 22 T cell receptor beta chains below, sequenced in a study of T-cell memory formation after mild COVID-19. In TCRdb, the 5' RACE reads were re-called with MiXCR into one record per CDR3 protein. The sample includes under 550,000 distinct CDR3 sequences, under 20% of them seen just once. Material: PBMCs or a T cell subset sorted from them (not recorded which). The receptor source for this set is a man between 18 and 29 years old who had mild COVID-19 (a few samples of this study predate the infection). Cell type and time point are not known.

This clonotype came up a few times. This rearrangement joins TRBV20-1 to TRBJ2-2, with 8 nucleotides matching TRBD2. Germline V gives CDR1 DFQATT, CDR2 SNEGSKA (reference sequence). The CDR3 extends over 15 amino acids. The V gene end was trimmed by 5 bases and the J gene end by 2 bases; junction bases not matched to a gene: 7. The CDR3 protein is CSALSGGGNTGELFF. DNA for the CDR3: TGCAGTGCTCTCAGCGGGGGTGGAAACACCGGGGAGCTGTTTTTT.

This clonotype was found a few times. V gene TRBV5-1 combines with J gene TRBJ1-2; D unclear. The CDR3 is 14 amino acids. V lost 3 bases and J lost 2, with 11 bases in between. CDR1 is SGHRS and CDR2 is YFSETQ in the germline V gene. CDR3 protein: CASSWEGSNYGYTF. CDR3 sequence (DNA): TGCGCCAGCAGCTGGGAGGGCTCGAACTATGGCTACACCTTC.

This clonotype has only a few counts. The gene calls are TRBV5-6 and TRBJ2-7; TRBD2 agrees at 7 bases. Germline CDR1 reads SGHDT; CDR2 reads YYEEEE. CDR3 length: 14 residues. The V and J ends lost 4 bases and 3 bases, in that order; junction bases with no gene match: 7. CDR3 DNA sequence: TGTGCCAGCAGCGTGGGGGGGGATCTCTACGAGCAGTACTTC. It encodes CASSVGGDLYEQYF.

J is TRBJ1-1 and V is TRBV7-9; no definite D call. V lost 5 bases to trimming and J lost 11 bases, with 6 bases between them. CDR3 size: 9 residues. CDR1 SEHNR and CDR2 FQNEAQ come from the germline V gene (reference sequence). CDR3 sequence reads: CASSPAAFF. In DNA, the CDR3 is TGTGCCAGCAGCCCCGCCGCTTTCTTT. The variable domain in full, completed from reference TRBV7-9 and TRBJ1-1, reads DTGVSQNPRHKITKRGQNVTFRCDPISEHNRLYWYRQTLGQGPEFLTYFQNEAQLEKSRLLSDRFSAERPKGSFSTLEIQRTEQGDSAMYLCASSPAAFFGQGTRLTVV.

As to this clonotype: One end of the junction varies from germline; a read error may be responsible. This chain links TRBV25-1 with TRBJ1-6, with D possibly being TRBD1 (6 bases). This CDR3 is built from 15 residues. Germline CDR1 MGHDK, CDR2 SYGVNS. The CDR3 loop is CASRDTGSGNSHLHF. In DNA form, the CDR3 reads TGTGCCAGCAGGGATACAGGGTCGGGTAATTCACACCTCCACTTT.

The count of this clonotype is one. The chain couples TRBV4-1 to TRBJ1-5; D remains unclear. Trimming pared 1 base from V and 5 bases from J, leaving 9 bases between. CDR3 length: 14 amino acids. Germline CDR1 MGHRA, CDR2 YSYEKL. CDR3 DNA sequence: TGCGCCAGCAGCCAAGCCGGAGGTTATCAGCCCCAGCATTTT. Amino acid sequence: CASSQAGGYQPQHF.

This clonotype was seen only a few times. The V call is TRBV4-3, the J call TRBJ2-5; TRBD2 matches at 13 bases. V dropped 4 bases and J dropped 5; count of bases not matched to a gene: 10. CDR3 length: 17 amino acids. Germline-derived CDR1 and CDR2 are LGHNA and YSLEER. The chain's CDR3 is CASSPFTSGGAGETQYF. CDR3 nucleotide sequence: TGCGCCAGCAGCCCCTTTACTAGCGGGGGGGCCGGGGAGACCCAGTACTTC.

The V call is TRBV4-1, the J call TRBJ2-2, with 13 bases fitting TRBD2. The germline V gene encodes CDR1 MGHRA and CDR2 YSYEKL. The CDR3 has 16 residues. The V segment lost 4 bases and the J segment 6 bases; nucleotides outside the gene matches: 5. The CDR3 spells CASSLLGTSGAGELFF. CDR3 nucleotide sequence: TGCGCCAGCAGCCTTCTCGGGACTAGCGGGGCCGGGGAGCTGTTTTTT.

This clonotype was picked up a small number of times. This chain joins TRBV6-1 and TRBJ1-5; no clear D gene. V lost 8 bases, J lost 6 bases, and 11 bases lay in between. CDR1 and CDR2 (germline): MNHNS, SASEGT. The CDR3 has 12 amino acids. In nucleotides, the CDR3 is TGTGCCAGCTGCGCGAATCCTCAGCCCCAGCATTTT. As protein: CASCANPQPQHF.

V is TRBV6-2 or TRBV6-3 and J is TRBJ2-5, with D hard to call. Trimming removed 2 bases from V and 11 bases from J, with 24 bases in between. The CDR3 is made up of 16 amino acids. Per germline, CDR1 MNHEY and CDR2 SVGEGT. This CDR3 is CASSYDPRLLLLRQYF. DNA for the CDR3: TGTGCCAGCAGTTACGACCCACGGTTACTACTGCTGCGACAGTACTTC.

Ten or more counts support this clonotype. The rearrangement links TRBV2 to TRBJ1-4, with D possibly TRBD1 on 6 matching bases. The V end lost 4 bases, the J end lost 6 bases, and 6 bases lay between the germline ends. The CDR3 length is 12 residues. Germline CDR1 reads SNHLY; CDR2 reads FYNNEI. The CDR3 loop reads CASSGTDEKLFF. The DNA of the CDR3 is TGTGCCAGCAGTGGGACAGATGAAAAACTGTTTTTT.

In its sample, this clonotype was seen a few times. The gene calls are TRBV2 and TRBJ2-7; no reliable D call. Germline CDR1 SNHLY, CDR2 FYNNEI. Trimming left V 6 bases short and J 5 bases short, with 23 bases between. The CDR3 consists of 16 residues. CDR3 coding DNA: TGTGCCAGCAGGGTTACTACAGAGACCTTGATGGACGAGCAGTACTTC. Protein product: CASRVTTETLMDEQYF.

This clonotype has just a few counts. The chain uses TRBV28 and TRBJ1-3, with D perhaps matching TRBD1 (6 bases). Trimming cost V 6 bases and J 0 bases, with 12 bases left between them. Germline CDR1 MDHEN, CDR2 SYDVKM. The CDR3 totals 15 residues. CDR3 protein: CASSSGGASGNTIYF. The DNA of the CDR3 is TGTGCCAGCAGCTCTGGGGGGGCCTCTGGAAACACCATATATTTT.

There are a few counts of this clonotype. This sequence joins TRBV20-1 and TRBJ1-1; D uncertain. The CDR3 has 12 residues. Trimming shortened V by 4 bases and J by 4 bases, and 10 bases separated the two germline ends. Germline CDR1 DFQATT, CDR2 SNEGSKA (reference sequence). The CDR3 nucleotides read TGCAGTGCTATGTACGTTGCCACTGAAGCTTTCTTT. Protein: CSAMYVATEAFF.

J is TRBJ1-5 and V is TRBV7-2; 7 bases match TRBD1. The J segment lost 7 bases and the V segment lost 1 base, leaving 7 bases of the junction unmatched. CDR3 length: 15 amino acids. Germline loops: CDR1 SGHTA, CDR2 FQGNSA. In nucleotides, the CDR3 is TGTGCCAGCAGCTTAGGAGGGGGCGCAGGGCAGCCCCAGCATTTT. Residues: CASSLGGGAGQPQHF.

The genes are TRBV28 and TRBJ2-3; D is possibly TRBD2 (6 bases). Germline loops: CDR1 MDHEN, CDR2 SYDVKM. The length of the CDR3 is 15 residues. V lost 7 bases and J lost 4, with 18 bases in between. CDR3 coding DNA: TGTGCCAGCATTAGGGGCGGGGTTGGAGCAGATACGCAGTATTTT. Amino acids: CASIRGGVGADTQYF.

This clonotype was seen more than once but under ten times. This chain connects TRBV9 to TRBJ1-6, with 9 bases lining up with TRBD1. The CDR3 extends over 15 amino acids. Germline assignment: CDR1 SGDLS and CDR2 YYNGEE. V lost 0 bases, J lost 10 bases, and 5 bases stayed unmatched. CDR3 sequence reads: CASSVGGDRVSPLHF. The CDR3 DNA reads as TGTGCCAGCAGCGTAGGAGGGGACAGGGTGTCACCCCTCCACTTT.

A few counts support this clonotype. This chain connects TRBV20-1 to TRBJ2-5, with D perhaps TRBD1 or TRBD2 (5 bases each). There are 13 residues in the CDR3. Germline CDR1 DFQATT, CDR2 SNEGSKA (reference sequence). V shed 6 bases and J shed 7 bases, with 18 bases lying between them. The CDR3 loop reads CSALEGIIGTQYF. Written as DNA, the CDR3 is TGCAGTGCCCTCGAGGGGATAATAGGGACCCAGTACTTC.

This clonotype turned up a few times. The chain joins TRBV9 to TRBJ2-7, with a weak D call TRBD2 (6 bases). Germline V CDR1 and CDR2: SGDLS, YYNGEE. V lost 0 bases and J 5 bases, leaving 12 bases between the germline ends. The CDR3 has 14 residues. CDR3 region: CASSVGGIPDEQYF. The CDR3 DNA reads as TGTGCCAGCAGCGTAGGCGGGATACCCGACGAGCAGTACTTC.

The sample holds a few counts of this clonotype. DNA for the CDR3: TGCGCCAGCAGCCAAGATCTGGGTGGGGAAGGCGGGGAGCTGTTTTTT. This translates into CASSQDLGGEGGELFF. V usage is TRBV4-3 and J usage is TRBJ2-2; D unclear. Germline V lookup: CDR1 LGHNA, CDR2 YSLEER. The V end lost 0 bases, the J end lost 7 bases, and 15 bases lay between the germline ends. This CDR3 spans 16 amino acids.

The chain is built from TRBV4-1 and TRBJ1-1, with D possibly being TRBD1 (6 bases). V was pared by 4 bases and J by 5 bases, with 17 bases between. Germline V CDR1 and CDR2: MGHRA, YSYEKL. CDR3 length: 15 amino acids. As DNA, the CDR3 is TGCGCCAGCAGCCCCCAGGCAGGGGTTTGGACTGAAGCTTTCTTT. This encodes CASSPQAGVWTEAFF.

The rearrangement joins TRBV18 to TRBJ1-2, with TRBD1 as a possible D gene (6 bases). The CDR3 loop spans 14 amino acids. V was clipped by 6 bases and J by 2 bases, with 13 bases between them. Germline CDR1 and CDR2: KGHSH and LQKENI. The DNA for the CDR3 is TGTGCCAGCTCTATCGGGGGCTTGAACTATGGCTACACCTTC. Translation gives CASSIGGLNYGYTF.